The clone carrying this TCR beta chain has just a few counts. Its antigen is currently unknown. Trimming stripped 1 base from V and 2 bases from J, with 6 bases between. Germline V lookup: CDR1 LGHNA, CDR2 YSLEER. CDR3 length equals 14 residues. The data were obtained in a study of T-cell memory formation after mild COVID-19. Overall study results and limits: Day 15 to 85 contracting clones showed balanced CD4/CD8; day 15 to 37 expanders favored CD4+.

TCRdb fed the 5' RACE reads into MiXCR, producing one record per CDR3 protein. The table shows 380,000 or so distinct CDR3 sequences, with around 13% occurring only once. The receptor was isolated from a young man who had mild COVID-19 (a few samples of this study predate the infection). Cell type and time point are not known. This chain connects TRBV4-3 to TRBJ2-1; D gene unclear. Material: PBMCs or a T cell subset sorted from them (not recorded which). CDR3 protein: CASSQVSAYNEQFF. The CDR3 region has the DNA TGCGCCAGCAGCCAAGTGTCGGCCTACAATGAGCAGTTCTTC.